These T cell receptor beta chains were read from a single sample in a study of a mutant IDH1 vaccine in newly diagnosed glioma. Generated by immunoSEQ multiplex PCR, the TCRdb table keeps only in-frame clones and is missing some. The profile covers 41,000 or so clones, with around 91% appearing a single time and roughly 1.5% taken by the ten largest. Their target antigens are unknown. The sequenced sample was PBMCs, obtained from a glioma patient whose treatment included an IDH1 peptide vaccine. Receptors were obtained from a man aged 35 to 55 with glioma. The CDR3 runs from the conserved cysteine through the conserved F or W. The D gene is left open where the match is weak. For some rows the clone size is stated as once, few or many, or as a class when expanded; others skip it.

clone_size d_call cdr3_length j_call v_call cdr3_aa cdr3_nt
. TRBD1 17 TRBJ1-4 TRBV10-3 CAISEIQGGATNEKLFF TGTGCCATCAGTGAAATACAGGGGGGAGCAACTAATGAAAAACTGTTTTTT
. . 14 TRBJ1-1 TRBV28 CASSLWAKNTEAFF TGTGCCAGCAGTTTATGGGCCAAGAACACTGAAGCTTTCTTT
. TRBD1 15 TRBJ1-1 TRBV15 CATSRRTGVNTEAFF TGTGCCACCAGCCGTCGGACAGGGGTTAACACTGAAGCTTTCTTT
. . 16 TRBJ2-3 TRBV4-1 CASSQVSTASTDTQYF TGCGCCAGCAGCCAAGTTTCTACAGCTAGCACAGATACGCAGTATTTT
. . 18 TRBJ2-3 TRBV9 CASSVSRAGGGVEDTQYF TGTGCCAGCAGCGTTTCCCGGGCCGGAGGGGGGGTAGAAGATACGCAGTATTTT
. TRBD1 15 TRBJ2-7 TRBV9 CASSPQGTGVDEQYF TGTGCCAGCAGCCCCCAAGGGACAGGGGTTGACGAGCAGTACTTC
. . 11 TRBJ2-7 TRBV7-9 CASSSGRGQYF TGTGCCAGCAGTTCCGGCAGAGGGCAGTACTTC
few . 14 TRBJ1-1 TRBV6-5 CASSSLGGDTEAFF TGTGCCAGCAGTTCTCTTGGGGGGGACACTGAAGCTTTCTTT
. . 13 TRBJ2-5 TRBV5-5 CASSLGPQETQYF TGTGCCAGCAGCTTAGGCCCACAAGAGACCCAGTACTTC
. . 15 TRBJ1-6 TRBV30 CAWTPRVTGNSPLHF TGTGCCTGGACCCCTAGAGTCACCGGGAATTCACCCCTCCACTTT
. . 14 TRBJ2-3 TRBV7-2 CASSFADSTDTQYF TGTGCCAGCAGCTTTGCGGACAGCACAGATACGCAGTATTTT
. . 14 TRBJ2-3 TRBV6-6 CASRAGQNTDTQYF TGTGCCAGCAGGGCGGGACAGAACACAGATACGCAGTATTTT
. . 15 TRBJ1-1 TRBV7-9 CASSLLGQVNTEAFF TGTGCCAGCAGCTTATTGGGGCAAGTGAACACTGAAGCTTTCTTT
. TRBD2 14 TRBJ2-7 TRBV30 CAWSGTSGSYEQYF TGTGCCTGGAGTGGGACTAGCGGCTCCTACGAGCAGTACTTC
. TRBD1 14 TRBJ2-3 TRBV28 CASNKDREADTQYF TGTGCCAGCAATAAGGACAGGGAGGCAGATACGCAGTATTTT
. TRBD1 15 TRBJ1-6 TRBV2 CASSGTGVQNSPLHF TGTGCCAGCAGCGGAACAGGGGTACAGAATTCACCCCTCCACTTT
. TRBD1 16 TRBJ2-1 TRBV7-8 CASSFGRDRGSNEQFF TGTGCCAGCAGCTTTGGCCGGGACAGGGGTAGCAATGAGCAGTTCTTC
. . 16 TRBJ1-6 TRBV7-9 CASSLAFGGYNSPLHF TGTGCCAGCAGCTTAGCCTTTGGGGGCTATAATTCACCCCTCCACTTT
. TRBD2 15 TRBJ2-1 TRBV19 CASSPLALVRNEQFF TGTGCCAGTAGCCCACTAGCGTTAGTAAGGAATGAGCAGTTCTTC
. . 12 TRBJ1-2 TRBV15 CATSGGRLRYTF TGTGCCACCAGCGGGGGGAGGTTGCGGTACACCTTC
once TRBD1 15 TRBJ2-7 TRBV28 CASNSRDRGYGEQYF TGTGCCAGCAACTCCCGGGACAGGGGGTACGGGGAGCAGTACTTC
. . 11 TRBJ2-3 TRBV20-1 CSARGTDTQYF TGCAGTGCCCGGGGCACAGATACGCAGTATTTT
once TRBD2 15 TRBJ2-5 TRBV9 CASSVGVGGTETQYF TGTGCCAGCAGCGTGGGAGTGGGAGGGACGGAGACCCAGTACTTC
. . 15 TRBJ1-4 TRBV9 CASSVGPANTEKLFF TGTGCCAGCAGCGTAGGCCCCGCTAATACTGAAAAACTGTTTTTT
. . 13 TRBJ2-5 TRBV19 CASSILFQETQYF TGTGCCAGTAGTATCCTCTTCCAAGAGACCCAGTACTTC
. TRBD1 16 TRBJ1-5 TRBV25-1 CASSGQGMGSNQPQHF TGTGCCAGCAGTGGACAGGGGATGGGTAGCAATCAGCCCCAGCATTTT
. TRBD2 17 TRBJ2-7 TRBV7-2 CASSLDGGSGRAGEQYF TGTGCCAGCAGCTTAGATGGTGGTAGCGGGAGGGCAGGCGAGCAGTACTTC
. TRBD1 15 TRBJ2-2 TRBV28 CASTSLGGGTGELFF TGTGCCAGCACCTCCCTAGGGGGCGGAACCGGGGAGCTGTTTTTT
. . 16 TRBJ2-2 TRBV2 CASSEAGAGRTGELFF TGTGCCAGCAGTGAAGCAGGAGCGGGTCGAACCGGGGAGCTGTTTTTT
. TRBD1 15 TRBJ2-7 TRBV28 CASSATGQGPYEQYF TGTGCCAGCAGCGCAACAGGACAGGGGCCCTACGAGCAGTACTTC
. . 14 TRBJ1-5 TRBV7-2 CASSLLGSNQPQHF TGTGCCAGCAGCTTACTAGGTAGCAATCAGCCCCAGCATTTT
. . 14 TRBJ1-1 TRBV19 CASRDWGAGTEAFF TGTGCCAGTAGGGACTGGGGCGCGGGGACTGAAGCTTTCTTT
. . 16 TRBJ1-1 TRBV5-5 CASSLEVRQANTEAFF TGTGCCAGCAGCTTGGAAGTTCGGCAGGCTAACACTGAAGCTTTCTTT
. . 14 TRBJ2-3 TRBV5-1 CASSFDGYTDTQYF TGCGCCAGCAGCTTTGACGGGTACACAGATACGCAGTATTTT
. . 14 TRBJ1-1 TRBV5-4 CASSLDISNTEAFF TGTGCCAGCAGCTTGGACATTAGTAACACTGAAGCTTTCTTT
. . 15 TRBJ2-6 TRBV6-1 CASSARQPGANVLTF TGTGCCAGCAGTGCCCGGCAACCTGGGGCCAACGTCCTGACTTTC